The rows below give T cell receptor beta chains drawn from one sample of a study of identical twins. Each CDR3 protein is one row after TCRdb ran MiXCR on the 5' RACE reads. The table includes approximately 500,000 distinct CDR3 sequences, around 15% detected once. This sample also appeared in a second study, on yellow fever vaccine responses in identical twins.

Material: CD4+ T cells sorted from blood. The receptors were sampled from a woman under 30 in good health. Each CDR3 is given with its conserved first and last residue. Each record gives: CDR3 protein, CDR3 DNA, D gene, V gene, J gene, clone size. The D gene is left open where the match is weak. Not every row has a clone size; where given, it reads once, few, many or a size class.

cdr3_aa: CASSRTGGSTDTQYF
cdr3_nt: TGTGCCAGCAGCCGGACAGGGGGAAGCACAGATACGCAGTATTTT
d_call: TRBD1
v_call: TRBV7-3
j_call: TRBJ2-3
clone_size: NA

cdr3_aa: CSARWDRGRKNQPQHF
cdr3_nt: TGCAGTGCCAGGTGGGACAGGGGGCGGAAAAATCAGCCCCAGCATTTT
d_call: TRBD1
v_call: TRBV20-1
j_call: TRBJ1-5
clone_size: NA

cdr3_aa: CSGAKTDRAGSTEAFF
cdr3_nt: TGCAGCGGGGCCAAGACAGACCGAGCCGGCAGCACTGAAGCTTTCTTT
d_call: NA
v_call: TRBV29-1
j_call: TRBJ1-1
clone_size: many

cdr3_aa: CASSSGTSGRAKYEQFF
cdr3_nt: TGCGCCAGCAGCTCCGGGACTAGCGGGAGGGCGAAGTATGAGCAGTTCTTC
d_call: TRBD2
v_call: TRBV10-1
j_call: TRBJ2-1
clone_size: few

cdr3_aa: CASSQTAALNEKLFF
cdr3_nt: TGTGCCAGCAGCCAAACAGCGGCCCTTAATGAAAAACTGTTTTTT
d_call: NA
v_call: TRBV16
j_call: TRBJ1-4
clone_size: NA

cdr3_aa: CSARGQAIYTEAFF
cdr3_nt: TGCAGTGCTAGAGGGCAGGCTATATACACTGAAGCTTTCTTT
d_call: NA
v_call: TRBV20-1
j_call: TRBJ1-1
clone_size: NA

cdr3_aa: CASSEGGGYEQYF
cdr3_nt: TGTGCCAGCAGCGAGGGCGGGGGCTACGAGCAGTACTTC
d_call: TRBD2
v_call: TRBV9
j_call: TRBJ2-7
clone_size: few

cdr3_aa: CATSKGTSGLRTDTQYF
cdr3_nt: TGTGCCACCAGCAAAGGGACTAGCGGCCTACGCACAGATACGCAGTATTTT
d_call: TRBD2
v_call: TRBV15
j_call: TRBJ2-3
clone_size: NA

cdr3_aa: CASSGTELQETQYF
cdr3_nt: TGCGCCAGCAGCGGGACCGAACTCCAAGAGACCCAGTACTTC
d_call: NA
v_call: TRBV5-1
j_call: TRBJ2-5
clone_size: few

cdr3_aa: CASSLAAGESADTQYF
cdr3_nt: TGTGCCAGCAGCTTAGCTGCAGGAGAGTCGGCAGATACGCAGTATTTT
d_call: NA
v_call: TRBV7-9
j_call: TRBJ2-3
clone_size: once

cdr3_aa: CAISESGQNTDTQYF
cdr3_nt: TGTGCCATCAGTGAGTCGGGACAGAACACAGATACGCAGTATTTT
d_call: TRBD1
v_call: TRBV10-3
j_call: TRBJ2-3
clone_size: few

cdr3_aa: CASSQDQGTPDGYTF
cdr3_nt: TGTGCCAGCAGCCAAGATCAGGGAACGCCCGATGGCTACACCTTC
d_call: NA
v_call: TRBV4-2
j_call: TRBJ1-2
clone_size: few

cdr3_aa: CASSLRRWDGPNSGANVLTF
cdr3_nt: TGTGCCAGCAGTTTGAGGAGGTGGGACGGACCGAACTCTGGGGCCAACGTCCTGACTTTC
d_call: NA
v_call: TRBV12-3/TRBV12-4
j_call: TRBJ2-6
clone_size: few

cdr3_aa: CASSSPSREPRNTQYF
cdr3_nt: TGTGCCAGCAGCTCCCCTTCGCGGGAGCCCCGGAATACGCAGTATTTT
d_call: TRBD2
v_call: TRBV7-9
j_call: TRBJ2-3
clone_size: NA

cdr3_aa: CASSRALNTGELFF
cdr3_nt: TGTGCCAGCAGTAGGGCACTGAACACCGGGGAGCTGTTTTTT
d_call: NA
v_call: TRBV27
j_call: TRBJ2-2
clone_size: few

cdr3_aa: CASSLAATITGELFF
cdr3_nt: TGCGCCAGCAGCTTGGCGGCTACCATCACCGGGGAGCTGTTTTTT
d_call: NA
v_call: TRBV5-1
j_call: TRBJ2-2
clone_size: NA

cdr3_aa: CASSFRGIGEQYF
cdr3_nt: TGTGCCAGCAGTTTTCGGGGGATCGGCGAGCAGTACTTC
d_call: NA
v_call: TRBV28
j_call: TRBJ2-7
clone_size: NA

cdr3_aa: CASSQDPARWGQGNGYTF
cdr3_nt: TGTGCCAGCAGCCAAGATCCGGCGCGCTGGGGACAGGGGAATGGCTACACCTTC
d_call: TRBD1
v_call: TRBV14
j_call: TRBJ1-2
clone_size: few

cdr3_aa: CASSLARGLAGIDTQYF
cdr3_nt: TGTGCCAGCAGCTTAGCCCGAGGACTAGCGGGAATAGATACGCAGTATTTT
d_call: TRBD2
v_call: TRBV11-2
j_call: TRBJ2-3
clone_size: few

cdr3_aa: CASSSTDRAQPQHF
cdr3_nt: TGTGCCAGCAGTTCCACCGACAGGGCTCAGCCCCAGCATTTT
d_call: TRBD1
v_call: TRBV12-3/TRBV12-4
j_call: TRBJ1-5
clone_size: NA

cdr3_aa: CASSDRRATGELFF
cdr3_nt: TGTGCCAGCAGTGATAGGAGGGCTACCGGGGAGCTGTTTTTT
d_call: NA
v_call: TRBV2
j_call: TRBJ2-2
clone_size: NA

cdr3_aa: CATSVGASSYNEQFF
cdr3_nt: TGTGCCACCAGTGTCGGGGCCAGCTCCTACAATGAGCAGTTCTTC
d_call: NA
v_call: TRBV24-1
j_call: TRBJ2-1
clone_size: NA

cdr3_aa: CATSTLLTSTDTQYF
cdr3_nt: TGCGCCACCTCGACACTCCTAACCTCCACAGATACGCAGTATTTT
d_call: NA
v_call: TRBV10-2
j_call: TRBJ2-3
clone_size: few

cdr3_aa: CASSLTSGATSNEQFF
cdr3_nt: TGCGCCAGCAGCTTGACTAGCGGGGCGACCTCCAATGAGCAGTTCTTC
d_call: TRBD2
v_call: TRBV5-1
j_call: TRBJ2-1
clone_size: NA

cdr3_aa: CASSSGQGYQETQYF
cdr3_nt: TGCGCCAGCAGCTCCGGACAGGGATACCAAGAGACCCAGTACTTC
d_call: TRBD1
v_call: TRBV5-1
j_call: TRBJ2-5
clone_size: NA

cdr3_aa: CASSRGRLAGGDRNEQFF
cdr3_nt: TGCGCCAGCAGCAGGGGCCGACTAGCGGGAGGGGATAGGAATGAGCAGTTCTTC
d_call: TRBD2
v_call: TRBV5-1
j_call: TRBJ2-1
clone_size: NA

cdr3_aa: CASRPGQVAETQYF
cdr3_nt: TGTGCCAGCAGACCCGGACAGGTAGCAGAGACCCAGTACTTC
d_call: TRBD1
v_call: TRBV28
j_call: TRBJ2-5
clone_size: NA

cdr3_aa: CASSLVGYAPQETQYF
cdr3_nt: TGTGCCAGCAGCTTAGTAGGGTATGCCCCTCAAGAGACCCAGTACTTC
d_call: NA
v_call: TRBV14
j_call: TRBJ2-5
clone_size: many

cdr3_aa: CGTSGRVGEQFF
cdr3_nt: TGTGGGACTAGCGGGAGGGTAGGGGAGCAGTTCTTC
d_call: TRBD2
v_call: TRBV15
j_call: TRBJ2-1
clone_size: NA

cdr3_aa: CASSSQQGNIQYF
cdr3_nt: TGTGCCAGCAGCTCCCAACAGGGAAACATTCAGTACTTC
d_call: NA
v_call: TRBV7-3
j_call: TRBJ2-4
clone_size: NA

cdr3_aa: CASSLTRMGEQYF
cdr3_nt: TGCGCCAGCAGCTTGACCAGAATGGGCGAGCAGTACTTC
d_call: NA
v_call: TRBV5-1
j_call: TRBJ2-7
clone_size: few

cdr3_aa: CASSSRRNRDDPGTPYEQYF
cdr3_nt: TGTGCCAGCAGCTCACGGAGGAACAGGGACGACCCCGGGACTCCCTACGAGCAGTACTTC
d_call: NA
v_call: TRBV11-1
j_call: TRBJ2-7
clone_size: NA

cdr3_aa: CASSEARGYEGYTF
cdr3_nt: TGTGCCAGCAGTGAGGCTCGGGGTTACGAAGGCTACACCTTC
d_call: NA
v_call: TRBV2
j_call: TRBJ1-2
clone_size: NA

cdr3_aa: CASSPSIERGSYGYTF
cdr3_nt: TGTGCCAGCTCACCAAGTATCGAAAGGGGTAGCTATGGCTACACCTTC
d_call: NA
v_call: TRBV18
j_call: TRBJ1-2
clone_size: NA

cdr3_aa: CAGGTNNSPLHF
cdr3_nt: TGTGCCGGAGGGACGAATAATTCACCCCTCCACTTT
d_call: NA
v_call: TRBV28
j_call: TRBJ1-6
clone_size: NA

cdr3_aa: CSFGQGAVNEQFF
cdr3_nt: TGCAGCTTCGGACAGGGGGCGGTCAATGAGCAGTTCTTC
d_call: TRBD1
v_call: TRBV29-1
j_call: TRBJ2-1
clone_size: NA

cdr3_aa: CASSLPPRGRGDTQYF
cdr3_nt: TGTGCCAGCAGCTTACCCCCCAGGGGGCGCGGGGATACGCAGTATTTT
d_call: TRBD1
v_call: TRBV7-2
j_call: TRBJ2-3
clone_size: few

cdr3_aa: CSARRQSTDTQYF
cdr3_nt: TGCAGTGCTAGAAGACAGAGCACAGATACGCAGTATTTT
d_call: NA
v_call: TRBV20-1
j_call: TRBJ2-3
clone_size: many

cdr3_aa: CASSQVGGGAVYEQFF
cdr3_nt: TGTGCCAGCAGCCAAGTGGGAGGGGGGGCCGTCTATGAGCAGTTCTTC
d_call: NA
v_call: TRBV3-1
j_call: TRBJ2-1
clone_size: NA

cdr3_aa: CASKASDWDGYTF
cdr3_nt: TGTGCCAGCAAAGCCTCTGACTGGGATGGCTACACCTTC
d_call: NA
v_call: TRBV2
j_call: TRBJ1-2
clone_size: NA

cdr3_aa: CACCPSSSGGPQGNEQFF
cdr3_nt: TGTGCCTGCTGTCCTTCTTCTAGCGGGGGGCCTCAAGGCAATGAGCAGTTCTTC
d_call: TRBD2
v_call: TRBV2
j_call: TRBJ2-1
clone_size: NA

cdr3_aa: CASSYTSGGALNEQFF
cdr3_nt: TGTGCCAGCAGTTACACTAGCGGGGGGGCGTTGAATGAGCAGTTCTTC
d_call: TRBD2
v_call: TRBV7-9
j_call: TRBJ2-1
clone_size: NA

cdr3_aa: CASSLGGNMAYEQYF
cdr3_nt: TGTGCCAGCAGCTTAGGGGGTAATATGGCCTACGAGCAGTACTTC
d_call: NA
v_call: TRBV7-9
j_call: TRBJ2-7
clone_size: NA

cdr3_aa: CASSSRTGVYEQYF
cdr3_nt: TGTGCCAGCAGCTCGCGGACAGGGGTCTACGAGCAGTACTTC
d_call: TRBD1
v_call: TRBV5-6
j_call: TRBJ2-7
clone_size: NA

cdr3_aa: CASSRVEGVLYEQFF
cdr3_nt: TGCGCCAGCAGCCGCGTCGAGGGAGTGCTTTATGAGCAGTTCTTC
d_call: NA
v_call: TRBV4-1
j_call: TRBJ2-1
clone_size: few

cdr3_aa: CSVEGRDTQYF
cdr3_nt: TGCAGCGTTGAGGGCAGAGATACGCAGTATTTT
d_call: NA
v_call: TRBV29-1
j_call: TRBJ2-3
clone_size: NA

cdr3_aa: CASSPPGPVRDGYTF
cdr3_nt: TGTGCCAGCTCACCACCGGGCCCCGTCAGAGATGGCTACACCTTC
d_call: NA
v_call: TRBV18
j_call: TRBJ1-2
clone_size: NA

cdr3_aa: CASSLAAGGLVHNEQFF
cdr3_nt: TGCGCCAGCAGCTTGGCCGCGGGGGGGCTCGTCCACAATGAGCAGTTCTTC
d_call: TRBD2
v_call: TRBV5-1
j_call: TRBJ2-1
clone_size: NA

cdr3_aa: CASSRFPGLDGIGELFF
cdr3_nt: TGTGCCAGCAGCCGCTTCCCGGGACTAGATGGCATCGGGGAGCTGTTTTTT
d_call: TRBD2
v_call: TRBV3-1
j_call: TRBJ2-2
clone_size: few

cdr3_aa: CSARDRGLAGEKLFF
cdr3_nt: TGCAGTGCTAGGGACAGGGGTCTGGCCGGTGAAAAACTGTTTTTT
d_call: TRBD1
v_call: TRBV20-1
j_call: TRBJ1-4
clone_size: NA

cdr3_aa: CATSDGLLMREQFF
cdr3_nt: TGTGCCACCAGTGACGGACTTCTAATGCGTGAGCAGTTCTTC
d_call: NA
v_call: TRBV24-1
j_call: TRBJ2-1
clone_size: NA

cdr3_aa: CASSVQGWADTQYF
cdr3_nt: TGTGCCAGCAGTGTTCAGGGTTGGGCAGATACGCAGTATTTT
d_call: NA
v_call: TRBV2
j_call: TRBJ2-3
clone_size: few

cdr3_aa: CSARDPWGREYKTEAFF
cdr3_nt: TGCAGTGCTAGAGATCCATGGGGCAGGGAGTATAAAACTGAAGCTTTCTTT
d_call: NA
v_call: TRBV20-1
j_call: TRBJ1-1
clone_size: NA